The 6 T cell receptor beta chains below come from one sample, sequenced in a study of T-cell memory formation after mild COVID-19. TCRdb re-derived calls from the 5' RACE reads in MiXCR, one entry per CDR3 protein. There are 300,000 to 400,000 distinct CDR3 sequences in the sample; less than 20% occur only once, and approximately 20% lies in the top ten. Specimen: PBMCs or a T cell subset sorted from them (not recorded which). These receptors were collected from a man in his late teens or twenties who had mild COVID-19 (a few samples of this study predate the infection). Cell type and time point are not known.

CDR3: CAISELPGQGASDTGELFF. The CDR3 DNA reads as TGTGCCATCAGTGAGTTACCGGGACAGGGGGCCTCGGACACCGGGGAGCTGTTTTTT. The chain carries TRBV10-3 and TRBJ2-2, with 12 bases fitting TRBD1. V lost 1 base, J lost 3 bases, and 9 bases stayed unmatched. Per the germline V gene, CDR1 is ENHRY and CDR2 is SYGVKD. This CDR3 has 19 amino acids.

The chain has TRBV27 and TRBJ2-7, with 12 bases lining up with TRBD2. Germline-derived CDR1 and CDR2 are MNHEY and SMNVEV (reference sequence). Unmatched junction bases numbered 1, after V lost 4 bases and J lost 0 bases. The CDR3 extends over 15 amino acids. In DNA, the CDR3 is TGTGCCAGCAGTTGGACTAGCGGGGACTCCTACGAGCAGTACTTC. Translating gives CASSWTSGDSYEQYF.

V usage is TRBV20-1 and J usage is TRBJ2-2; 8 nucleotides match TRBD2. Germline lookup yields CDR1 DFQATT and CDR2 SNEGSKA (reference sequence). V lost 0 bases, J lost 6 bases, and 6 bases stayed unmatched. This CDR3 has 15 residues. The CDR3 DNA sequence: TGCAGTGCTAGAGACGCAATGCGGGGGGCCGGGGAGCTGTTTTTT. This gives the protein CSARDAMRGAGELFF.

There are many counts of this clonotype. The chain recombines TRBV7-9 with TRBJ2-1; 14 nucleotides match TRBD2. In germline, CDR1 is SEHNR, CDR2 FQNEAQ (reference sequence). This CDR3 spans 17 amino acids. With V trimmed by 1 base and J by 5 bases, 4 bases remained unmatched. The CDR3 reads CASSLELGLAGDNEQFF. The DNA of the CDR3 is TGTGCCAGCAGCTTAGAGTTGGGACTAGCGGGGGACAATGAGCAGTTCTTC.

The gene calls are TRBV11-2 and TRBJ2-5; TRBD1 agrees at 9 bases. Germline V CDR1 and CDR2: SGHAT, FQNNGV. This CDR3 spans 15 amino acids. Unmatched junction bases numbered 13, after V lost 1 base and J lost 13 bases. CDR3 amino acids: CASSLGPGQGPVRYF. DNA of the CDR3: TGTGCCAGCAGCTTAGGCCCGGGACAGGGTCCCGTCCGGTACTTC.

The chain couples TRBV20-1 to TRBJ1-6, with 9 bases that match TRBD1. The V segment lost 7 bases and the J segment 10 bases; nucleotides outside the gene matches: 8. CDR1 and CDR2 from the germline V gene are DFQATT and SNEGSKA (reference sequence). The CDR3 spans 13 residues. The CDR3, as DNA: TGCAGTGGGGGGACAGGGTCTGACTCACCCCTCCACTTT. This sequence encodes CSGGTGSDSPLHF.